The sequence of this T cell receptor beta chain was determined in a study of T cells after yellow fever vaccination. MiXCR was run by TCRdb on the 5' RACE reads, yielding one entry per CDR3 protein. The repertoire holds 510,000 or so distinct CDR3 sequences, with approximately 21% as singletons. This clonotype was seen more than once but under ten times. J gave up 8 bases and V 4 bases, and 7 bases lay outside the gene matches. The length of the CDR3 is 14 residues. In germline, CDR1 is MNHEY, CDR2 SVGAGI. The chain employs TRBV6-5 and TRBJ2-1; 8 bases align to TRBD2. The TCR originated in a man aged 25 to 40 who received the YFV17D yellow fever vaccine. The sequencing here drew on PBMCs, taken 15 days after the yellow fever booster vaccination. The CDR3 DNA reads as TGTGCCAGCAGTTTCTCGCGGGAGGTCGATGAGCAGTTCTTC. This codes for CASSFSREVDEQFF.